Given below is one T cell receptor beta chain in context. The antigen is unknown. Germline assignment: CDR1 SGHVS and CDR2 FQNEAQ. The length of the CDR3 is 13 residues. V was pared by 7 bases and J by 3 bases, with 10 bases between. The assay was immunoSEQ multiplex PCR, and TCRdb's table has in-frame clones only and misses some. The profile shows about 44,000 clones, 75% to 90% of them singletons. Blood got drawn at baseline, again on cycle 4 day 1, and then on cycle 7 day 1. This sample is drawn from a study of OX40 agonist ivuxolimab in advanced cancers. Study details: Hepatocellular carcinoma, melanoma, renal cell or head and neck cancer occurred in dose-escalation patients.

Regarding the study as a whole: Undetermined was the antigen specificity of the expanded peripheral T cells. There was clonal expansion of CD4+ and CD8+ blood T cells by week 6 at 0.1 to 3.0 mg/kg.

The J gene is TRBJ2-1, the V gene TRBV7-8; TRBD2 is a possible D gene (6 bases). The clonotype was recovered from an adult with an advanced solid tumor such as melanoma, head and neck, liver or kidney cancer. Sequencing was performed on CD4+ or CD8+ T cells sorted from blood, taken in a trial of the OX40 agonist ivuxolimab. The CDR3 sequence: CASTWRGYNEQFF. For the CDR3, the DNA is TGTGCCAGCACCTGGAGGGGCTACAATGAGCAGTTCTTC.